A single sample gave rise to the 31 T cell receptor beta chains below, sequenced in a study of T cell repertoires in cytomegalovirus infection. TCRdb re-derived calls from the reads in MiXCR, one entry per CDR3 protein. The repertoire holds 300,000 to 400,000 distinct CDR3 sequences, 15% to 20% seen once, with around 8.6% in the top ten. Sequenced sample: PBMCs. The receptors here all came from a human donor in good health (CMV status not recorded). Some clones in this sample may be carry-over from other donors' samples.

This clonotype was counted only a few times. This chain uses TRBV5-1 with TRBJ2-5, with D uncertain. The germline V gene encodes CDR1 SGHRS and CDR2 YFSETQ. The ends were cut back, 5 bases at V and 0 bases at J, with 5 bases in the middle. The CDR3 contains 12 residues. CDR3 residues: CASSTDQETQYF. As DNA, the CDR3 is TGCGCCAGCAGTACAGACCAAGAGACCCAGTACTTC.

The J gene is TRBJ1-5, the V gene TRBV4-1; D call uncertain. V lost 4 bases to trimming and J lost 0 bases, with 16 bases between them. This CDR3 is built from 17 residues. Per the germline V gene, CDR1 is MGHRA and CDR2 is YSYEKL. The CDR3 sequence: CASSRLPQDYSNQPQHF. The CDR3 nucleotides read TGCGCCAGCAGCCGGTTACCGCAGGATTATAGCAATCAGCCCCAGCATTTT.

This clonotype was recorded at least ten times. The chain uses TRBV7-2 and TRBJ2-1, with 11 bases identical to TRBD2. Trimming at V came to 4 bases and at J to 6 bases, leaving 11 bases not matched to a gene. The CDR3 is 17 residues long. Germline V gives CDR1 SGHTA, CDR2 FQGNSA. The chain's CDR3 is CASSSRLAGLYRNEQFF. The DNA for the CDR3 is TGTGCCAGCAGCTCAAGACTAGCGGGGCTTTATCGCAATGAGCAGTTCTTC.

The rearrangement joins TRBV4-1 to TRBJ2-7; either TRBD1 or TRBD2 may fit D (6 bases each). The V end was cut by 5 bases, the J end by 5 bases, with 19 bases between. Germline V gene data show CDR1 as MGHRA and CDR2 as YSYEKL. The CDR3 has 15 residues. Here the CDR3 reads CASSEGELGGNEQYF. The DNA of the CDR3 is TGCGCCAGCAGCGAAGGGGAGTTAGGGGGGAACGAGCAGTACTTC.

The CDR3 DNA sequence: TGTGCCAGCGGGAGTATTTGGGATTCACCCCTCCACTTT. Translated, it gives CASGSIWDSPLHF. The chain combines TRBV28 with TRBJ1-6; D not resolved. Deletions cut 8 bases from V and 8 bases from J, with 13 bases between. The germline V gene has CDR1 MDHEN and CDR2 SYDVKM. This CDR3 is 13 amino acids long.

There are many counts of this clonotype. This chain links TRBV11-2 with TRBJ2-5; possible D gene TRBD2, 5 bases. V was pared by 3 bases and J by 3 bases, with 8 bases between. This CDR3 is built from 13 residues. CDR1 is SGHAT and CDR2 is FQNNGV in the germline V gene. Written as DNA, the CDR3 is TGTGCCAGCAGCTTTGAAGCGGAAGAGACCCAGTACTTC. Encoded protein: CASSFEAEETQYF.

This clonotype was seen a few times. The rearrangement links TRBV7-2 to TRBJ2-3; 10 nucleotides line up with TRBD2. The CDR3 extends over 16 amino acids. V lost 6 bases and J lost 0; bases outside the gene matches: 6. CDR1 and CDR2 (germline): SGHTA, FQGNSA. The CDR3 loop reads CASSGLAASSTDTQYF. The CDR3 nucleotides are TGTGCCAGCAGTGGACTAGCGGCGTCTAGCACAGATACGCAGTATTTT.

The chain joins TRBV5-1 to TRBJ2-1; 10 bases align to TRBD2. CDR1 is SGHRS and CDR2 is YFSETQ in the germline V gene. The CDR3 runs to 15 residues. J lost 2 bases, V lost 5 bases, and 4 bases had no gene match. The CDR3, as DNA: TGCGCCAGCAGTCAGACTAGCGGGCCCTACAATGAGCAGTTCTTC. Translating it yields CASSQTSGPYNEQFF.

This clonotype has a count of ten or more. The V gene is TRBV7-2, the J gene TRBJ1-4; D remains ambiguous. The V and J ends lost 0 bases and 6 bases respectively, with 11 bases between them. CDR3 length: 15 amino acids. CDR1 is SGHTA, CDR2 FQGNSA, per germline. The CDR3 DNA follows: TGTGCCAGCAGCTTAGCGCTGGGGTTAGATGAAAAACTGTTTTTT. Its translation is CASSLALGLDEKLFF.

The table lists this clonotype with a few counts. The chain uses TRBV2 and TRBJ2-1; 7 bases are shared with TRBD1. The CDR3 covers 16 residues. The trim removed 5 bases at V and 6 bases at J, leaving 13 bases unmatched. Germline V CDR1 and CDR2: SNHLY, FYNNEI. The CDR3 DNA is TGTGCCAGCAGTAACCGAAGACAGGGAGTCGGCAATGAGCAGTTCTTC. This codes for CASSNRRQGVGNEQFF. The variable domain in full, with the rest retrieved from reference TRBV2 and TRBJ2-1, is EPEVTQTPSHQVTQMGQEVILRCVPISNHLYFYWYRQILGQKVEFLVSFYNNEISEKSEIFDDQFSVERPDGSNFTLKIRSTKLEDSAMYFCASSNRRQGVGNEQFFGPGTRLTVL.

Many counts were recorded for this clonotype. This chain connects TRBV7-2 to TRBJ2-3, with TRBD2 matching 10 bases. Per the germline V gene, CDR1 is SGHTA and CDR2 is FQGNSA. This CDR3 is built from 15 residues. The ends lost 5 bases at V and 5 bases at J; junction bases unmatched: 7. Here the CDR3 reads CASSVSSGRGDTQYF. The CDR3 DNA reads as TGTGCCAGCAGCGTCTCTAGCGGGAGAGGAGATACGCAGTATTTT.

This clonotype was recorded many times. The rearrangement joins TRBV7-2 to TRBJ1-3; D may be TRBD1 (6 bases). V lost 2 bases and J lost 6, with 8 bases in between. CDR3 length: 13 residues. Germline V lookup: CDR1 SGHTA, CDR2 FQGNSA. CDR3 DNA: TGTGCCAGCAGCTTAAGGGGGGTAAACACCATATATTTT. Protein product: CASSLRGVNTIYF.

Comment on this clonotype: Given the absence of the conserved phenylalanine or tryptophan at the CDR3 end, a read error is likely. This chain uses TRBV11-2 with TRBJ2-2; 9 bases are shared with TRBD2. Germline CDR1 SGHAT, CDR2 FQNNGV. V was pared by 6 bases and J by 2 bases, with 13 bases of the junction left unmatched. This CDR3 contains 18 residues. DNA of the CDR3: TGTGCCAGCAGGGTCGGGTTTAGCGGGAGAGGTAACACCGGGGAGCTGTTTTTG. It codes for CASRVGFSGRGNTGELFL.

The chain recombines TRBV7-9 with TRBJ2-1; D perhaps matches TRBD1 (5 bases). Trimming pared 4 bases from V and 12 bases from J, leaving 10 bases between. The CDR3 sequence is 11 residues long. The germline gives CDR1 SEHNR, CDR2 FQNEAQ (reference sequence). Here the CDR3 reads CASSYFQGQFF. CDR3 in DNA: TGTGCCAGCAGCTACTTCCAGGGGCAGTTCTTC.

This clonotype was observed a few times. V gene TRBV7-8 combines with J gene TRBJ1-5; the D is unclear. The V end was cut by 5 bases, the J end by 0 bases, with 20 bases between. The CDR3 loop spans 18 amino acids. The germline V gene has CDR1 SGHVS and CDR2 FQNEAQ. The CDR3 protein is CASSAGPATYSSNQPQHF. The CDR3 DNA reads TGTGCCAGCAGCGCCGGGCCAGCAACTTATAGTAGCAATCAGCCCCAGCATTTT.

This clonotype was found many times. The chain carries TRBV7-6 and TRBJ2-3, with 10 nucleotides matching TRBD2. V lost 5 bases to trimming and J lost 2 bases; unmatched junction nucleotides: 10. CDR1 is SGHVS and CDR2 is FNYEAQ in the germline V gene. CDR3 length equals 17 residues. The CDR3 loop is CASSRGLGLAPTDTQYF. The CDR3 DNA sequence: TGTGCCAGCAGCCGTGGACTGGGACTAGCGCCCACAGATACGCAGTATTTT.

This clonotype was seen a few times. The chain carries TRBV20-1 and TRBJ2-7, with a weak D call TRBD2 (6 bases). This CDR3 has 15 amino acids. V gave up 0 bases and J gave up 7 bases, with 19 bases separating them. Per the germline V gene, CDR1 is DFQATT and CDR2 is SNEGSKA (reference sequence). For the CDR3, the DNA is TGCAGTGCTAGAGATCCCGGGACTCCGACTGGGGAGCAGTACTTC. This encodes CSARDPGTPTGEQYF.

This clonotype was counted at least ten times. CDR3 nucleotide sequence: TGTGCCAGCAGCTTAGTCTCTCGGTTTGGGACTAGCGATTACAATGAGCAGTTCTTC. Its protein is CASSLVSRFGTSDYNEQFF. The chain uses TRBV7-9 and TRBJ2-1, with 10 bases lining up with TRBD2. The CDR3 loop spans 19 amino acids. J gave up 4 bases and V 1 base, and 13 bases lay outside the gene matches. The germline CDR1 and CDR2 sequences are SEHNR and FQNEAQ (reference sequence).

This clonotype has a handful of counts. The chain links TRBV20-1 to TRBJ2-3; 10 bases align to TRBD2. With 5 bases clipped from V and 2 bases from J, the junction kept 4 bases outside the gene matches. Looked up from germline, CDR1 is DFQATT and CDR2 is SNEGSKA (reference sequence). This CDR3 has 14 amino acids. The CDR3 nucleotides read TGCAGTGCTCGAACTAGCGGGACCACAGATACGCAGTATTTT. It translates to CSARTSGTTDTQYF.

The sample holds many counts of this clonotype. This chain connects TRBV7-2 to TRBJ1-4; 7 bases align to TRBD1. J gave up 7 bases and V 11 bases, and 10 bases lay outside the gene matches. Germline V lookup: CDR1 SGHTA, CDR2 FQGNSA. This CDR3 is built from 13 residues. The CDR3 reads CAGGQEGGEKLFF. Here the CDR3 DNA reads TGTGCCGGTGGACAGGAGGGAGGTGAAAAACTGTTTTTT.

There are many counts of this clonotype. CDR3 DNA sequence: TGTGCCAGCCGGTTTACAACTAGCGGGGGCCGCAGCTCCTACAATGAGCAGTTCTTC. Translation: CASRFTTSGGRSSYNEQFF. The chain recombines TRBV7-9 with TRBJ2-1; TRBD2 aligns across 11 bases. The V segment lost 8 bases and the J segment 0 bases; nucleotides outside the gene matches: 15. Germline values: CDR1 SEHNR, CDR2 FQNEAQ (reference sequence). The length of the CDR3 is 19 residues.

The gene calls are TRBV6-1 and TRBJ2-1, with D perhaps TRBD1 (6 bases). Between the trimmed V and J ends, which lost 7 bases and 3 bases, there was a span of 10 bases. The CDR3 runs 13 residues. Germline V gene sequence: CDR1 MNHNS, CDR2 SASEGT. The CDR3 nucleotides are TGTGCCAGCACCCGGGACAACTACAATGAGCAGTTCTTC. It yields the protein CASTRDNYNEQFF.

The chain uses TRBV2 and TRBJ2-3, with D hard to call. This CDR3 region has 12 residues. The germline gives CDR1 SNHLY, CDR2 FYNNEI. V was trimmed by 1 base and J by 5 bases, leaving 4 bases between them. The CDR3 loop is CASSEGGDTQYF. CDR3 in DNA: TGTGCCAGCAGTGAAGGCGGAGATACGCAGTATTTT.

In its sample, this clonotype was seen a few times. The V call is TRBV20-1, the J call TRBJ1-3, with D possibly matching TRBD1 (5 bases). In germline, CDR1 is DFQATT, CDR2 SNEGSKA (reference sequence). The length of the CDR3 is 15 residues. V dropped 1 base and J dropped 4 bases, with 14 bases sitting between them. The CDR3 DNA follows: TGCAGTGCTAGAGCGGACATCGCTCTGGGAAACACCATATATTTT. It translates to CSARADIALGNTIYF.

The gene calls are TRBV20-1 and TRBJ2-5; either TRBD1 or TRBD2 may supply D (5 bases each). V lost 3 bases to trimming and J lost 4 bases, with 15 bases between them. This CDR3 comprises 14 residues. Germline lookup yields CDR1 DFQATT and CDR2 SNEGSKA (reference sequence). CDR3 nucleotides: TGCAGTGCTAGTTTGGGACCGGGACGAGAGACCCAGTACTTC. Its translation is CSASLGPGRETQYF.

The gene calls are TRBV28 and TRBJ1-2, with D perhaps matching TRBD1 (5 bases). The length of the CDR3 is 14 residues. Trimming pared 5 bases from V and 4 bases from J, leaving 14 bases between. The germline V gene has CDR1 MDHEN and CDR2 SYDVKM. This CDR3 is CASSGEGWGYGYTF. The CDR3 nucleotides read TGTGCCAGCAGTGGAGAGGGGTGGGGCTATGGCTACACCTTC.

The CDR3 sequence: CASSLNGGSYEQYF. In DNA, the CDR3 is TGTGCCAGCAGCTTAAACGGGGGCTCCTACGAGCAGTACTTC. J is TRBJ2-7 and V is TRBV7-2; weak D call: TRBD2 (6 bases). Germline CDR1 SGHTA, CDR2 FQGNSA. The CDR3 length is 14 residues. Deletions cut 2 bases from V and 0 bases from J, with 8 bases between.

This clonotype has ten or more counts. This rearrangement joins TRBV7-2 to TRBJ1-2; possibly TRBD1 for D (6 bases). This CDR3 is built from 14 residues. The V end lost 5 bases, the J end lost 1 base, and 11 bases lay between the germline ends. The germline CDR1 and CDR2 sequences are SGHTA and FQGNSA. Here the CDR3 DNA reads TGTGCCAGCAGCCCGAGGGGGGTTAACTATGGCTACACCTTC. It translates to CASSPRGVNYGYTF.

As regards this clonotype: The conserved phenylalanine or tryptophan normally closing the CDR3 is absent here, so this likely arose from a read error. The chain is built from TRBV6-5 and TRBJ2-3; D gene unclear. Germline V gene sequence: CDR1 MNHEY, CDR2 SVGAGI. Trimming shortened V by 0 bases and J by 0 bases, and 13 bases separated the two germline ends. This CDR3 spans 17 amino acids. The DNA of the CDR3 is TGTGCCAGCAGTTACTCGATAGTGCGGTGGAGCACAGATACGCAGTATTTG. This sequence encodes CASSYSIVRWSTDTQYL.

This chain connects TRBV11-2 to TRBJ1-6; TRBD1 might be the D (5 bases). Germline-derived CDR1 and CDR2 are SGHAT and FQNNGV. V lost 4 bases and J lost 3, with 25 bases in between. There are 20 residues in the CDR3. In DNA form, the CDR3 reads TGTGCCAGCAGCTCCCCGCCCGGGGGAGGGACTAATGTCTATAATTCACCCCTCCACTTT. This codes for CASSSPPGGGTNVYNSPLHF.

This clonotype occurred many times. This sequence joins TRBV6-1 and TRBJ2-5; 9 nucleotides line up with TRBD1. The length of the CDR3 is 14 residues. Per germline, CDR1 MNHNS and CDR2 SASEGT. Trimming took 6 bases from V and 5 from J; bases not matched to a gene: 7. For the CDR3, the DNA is TGTGCCAGCAGACCTGACAGGGGGTGGGAGACCCAGTACTTC. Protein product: CASRPDRGWETQYF.